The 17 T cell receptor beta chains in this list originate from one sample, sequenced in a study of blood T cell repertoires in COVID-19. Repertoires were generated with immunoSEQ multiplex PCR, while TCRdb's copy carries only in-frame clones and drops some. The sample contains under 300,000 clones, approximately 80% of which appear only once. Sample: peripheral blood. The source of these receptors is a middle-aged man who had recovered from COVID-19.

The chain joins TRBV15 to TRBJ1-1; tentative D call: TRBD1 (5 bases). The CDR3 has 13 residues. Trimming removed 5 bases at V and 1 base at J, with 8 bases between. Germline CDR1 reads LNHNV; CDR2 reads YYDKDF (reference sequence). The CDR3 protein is CATSEGANTEAFF. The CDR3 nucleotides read TGTGCCACCAGCGAAGGGGCGAACACTGAAGCTTTCTTT.

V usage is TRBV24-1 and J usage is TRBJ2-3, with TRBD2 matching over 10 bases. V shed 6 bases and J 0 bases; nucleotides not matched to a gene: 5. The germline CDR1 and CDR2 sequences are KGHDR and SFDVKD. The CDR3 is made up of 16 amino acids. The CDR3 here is CATSPSGGASTDTQYF. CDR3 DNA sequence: TGTGCCACCAGTCCTAGCGGGGGAGCAAGCACAGATACGCAGTATTTT.

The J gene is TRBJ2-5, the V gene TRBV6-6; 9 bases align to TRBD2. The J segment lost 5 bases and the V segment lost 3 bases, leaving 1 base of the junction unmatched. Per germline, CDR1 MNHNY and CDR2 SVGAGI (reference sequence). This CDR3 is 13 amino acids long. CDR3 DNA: TGTGCCAGCAGTTATGCGGGGGGGGAGACCCAGTACTTC. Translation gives CASSYAGGETQYF.

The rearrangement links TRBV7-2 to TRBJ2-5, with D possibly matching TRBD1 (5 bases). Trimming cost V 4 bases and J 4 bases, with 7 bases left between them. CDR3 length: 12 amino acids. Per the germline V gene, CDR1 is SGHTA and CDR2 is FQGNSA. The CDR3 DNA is TGTGCCAGCAGCTATACAGGAGAGACCCAGTACTTC. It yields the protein CASSYTGETQYF.

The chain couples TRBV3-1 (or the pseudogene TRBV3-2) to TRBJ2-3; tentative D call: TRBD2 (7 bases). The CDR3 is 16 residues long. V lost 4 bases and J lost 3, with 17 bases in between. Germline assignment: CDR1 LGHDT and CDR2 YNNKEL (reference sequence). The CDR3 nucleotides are TGTGCCAGCAGCCCCGGGGGGAGGGGGGCGACAGATACGCAGTATTTT. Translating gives CASSPGGRGATDTQYF.

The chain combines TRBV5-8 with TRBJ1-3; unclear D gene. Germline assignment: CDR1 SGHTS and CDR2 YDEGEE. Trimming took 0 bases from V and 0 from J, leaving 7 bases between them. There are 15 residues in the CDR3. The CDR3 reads CASSLDGTSGNTIYF. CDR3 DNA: TGTGCCAGCAGCTTGGACGGTACCTCTGGAAACACCATATATTTT.

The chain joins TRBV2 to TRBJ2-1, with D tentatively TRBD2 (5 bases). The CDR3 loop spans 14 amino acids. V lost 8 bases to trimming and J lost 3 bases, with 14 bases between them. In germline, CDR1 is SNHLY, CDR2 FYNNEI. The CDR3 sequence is CASAPTLVYNEQFF. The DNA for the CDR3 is TGTGCCAGCGCGCCAACACTAGTCTACAATGAGCAGTTCTTC.

CDR3 in DNA: TGCGCCAGCAGCTTGCGGACAGGGGCAACCTACAATGAGCAGTTCTTC. Protein: CASSLRTGATYNEQFF. The chain uses TRBV5-1 and TRBJ2-1; 9 positions agree with TRBD1. The CDR3 runs 16 residues. Per the germline V gene, CDR1 is SGHRS and CDR2 is YFSETQ. Losses at the gene ends were 1 base for V and 2 bases for J; bases not matched to a gene: 4. Supplemented by reference TRBV5-1 and TRBJ2-1, the full variable domain reads KAGVTQTPRYLIKTRGQQVTLSCSPISGHRSVSWYQQTPGQGLQFLFEYFSETQRNKGNFPGRFSGRQFSNSRSEMNVSTLELGDSALYLCASSLRTGATYNEQFFGPGTRLTVL.

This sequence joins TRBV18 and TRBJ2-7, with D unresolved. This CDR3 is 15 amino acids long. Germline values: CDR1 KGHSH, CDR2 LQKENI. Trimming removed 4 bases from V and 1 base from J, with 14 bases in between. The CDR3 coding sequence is TGTGCCAGCTCACGATGGAGTCTGGAATCCTACGAGCAGTACTTC. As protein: CASSRWSLESYEQYF.

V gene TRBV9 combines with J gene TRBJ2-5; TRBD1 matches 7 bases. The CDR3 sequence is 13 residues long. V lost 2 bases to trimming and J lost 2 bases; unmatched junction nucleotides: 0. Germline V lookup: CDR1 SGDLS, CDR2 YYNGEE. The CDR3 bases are TGTGCCAGCAGCGTGGGACAGCAAGAGACCCAGTACTTC. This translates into CASSVGQQETQYF.

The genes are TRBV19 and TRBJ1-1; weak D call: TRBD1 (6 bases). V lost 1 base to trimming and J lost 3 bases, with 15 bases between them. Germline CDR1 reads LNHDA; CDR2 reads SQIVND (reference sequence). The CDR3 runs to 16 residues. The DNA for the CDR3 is TGTGCCAGTAGTATAGGGTTTCAGGGGTTGGACACTGAAGCTTTCTTT. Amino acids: CASSIGFQGLDTEAFF.

The CDR3 protein is CASNQPSEAFTHEQYF. The DNA of the CDR3 is TGTGCCAGCAATCAACCAAGCGAGGCCTTCACCCACGAGCAGTACTTC. The J gene is TRBJ2-7, the V gene TRBV2; the D is unclear. The CDR3 length is 16 residues. Germline CDR1 is SNHLY and CDR2 is FYNNEI. V shed 7 bases and J shed 5 bases, with 24 bases lying between them.

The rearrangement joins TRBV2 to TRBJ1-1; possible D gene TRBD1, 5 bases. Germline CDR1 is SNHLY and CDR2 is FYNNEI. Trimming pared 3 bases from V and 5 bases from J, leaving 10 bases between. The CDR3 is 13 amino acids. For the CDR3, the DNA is TGTGCCAGCAGTGACCAGGGTGGTACTGAAGCTTTCTTT. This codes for CASSDQGGTEAFF.

As DNA, the CDR3 is TGTGCCAGCTCACCCCAGGGGATGAACACTGAAGCTTTCTTT. Its translation: CASSPQGMNTEAFF. The rearrangement joins TRBV18 to TRBJ1-1; the D gene is possibly TRBD1 (6 bases). V was pared by 3 bases and J by 0 bases, with 8 bases between. This CDR3 spans 14 amino acids. The V gene's germline CDR1 is KGHSH and CDR2 LQKENI. Filled out from reference TRBV18 and TRBJ1-1, the complete variable domain reads NAGVMQNPRHLVRRRGQEARLRCSPMKGHSHVYWYRQLPEEGLKFMVYLQKENIIDESGMPKERFSAEFPKEGPSILRIQQVVRGDSAAYFCASSPQGMNTEAFFGQGTRLTVV.

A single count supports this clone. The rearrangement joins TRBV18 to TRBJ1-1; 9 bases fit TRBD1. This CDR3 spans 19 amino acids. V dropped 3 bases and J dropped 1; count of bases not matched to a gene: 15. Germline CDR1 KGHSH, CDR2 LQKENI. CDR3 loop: CASSPRLSLRGQGNTEAFF. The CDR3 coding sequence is TGTGCCAGCTCACCCCGTCTAAGTCTTCGGGGACAGGGGAACACTGAAGCTTTCTTT.

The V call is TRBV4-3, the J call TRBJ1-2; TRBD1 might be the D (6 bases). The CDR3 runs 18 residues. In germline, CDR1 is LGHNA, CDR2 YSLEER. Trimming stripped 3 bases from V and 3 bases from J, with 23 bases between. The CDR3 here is CASSQRPDLRGTHYGYTF. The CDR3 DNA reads TGCGCCAGCAGCCAGAGACCCGATCTCAGGGGAACTCACTATGGCTACACCTTC.

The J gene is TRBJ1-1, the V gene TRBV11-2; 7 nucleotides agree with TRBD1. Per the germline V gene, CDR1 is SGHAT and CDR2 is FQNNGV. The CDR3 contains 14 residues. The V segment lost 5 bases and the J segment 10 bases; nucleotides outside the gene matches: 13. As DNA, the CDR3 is TGTGCCAGCAGCATCCGACAGGGAGTACTGTTAGCTTTCTTT. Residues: CASSIRQGVLLAFF.